Following are 13 T cell receptor beta chains from one sample sequenced in a study of blood T cell repertoires in COVID-19. Generated by immunoSEQ multiplex PCR, the TCRdb table keeps only in-frame clones and is missing some. This sample has about 160,000 clones, with around 85% found just once. The sample taken for sequencing was peripheral blood. These TCRs come from a man aged 60 to 75 who had recovered from COVID-19.

The CDR3, as DNA: TGCAGCGTTTCTATCGGCCAGGGCCCCCATCAGCCCCAGCATTTT. Amino acid sequence: CSVSIGQGPHQPQHF. This rearrangement joins TRBV29-1 to TRBJ1-5, with a tentative D call TRBD1 (5 bases). Germline CDR1 is SQVTM and CDR2 is ANQGSEA. This CDR3 has 15 amino acids. With 5 bases removed from V and 5 bases from J, the gap between germline ends came to 19 bases.

This chain uses TRBV7-3 with TRBJ2-5, with 12 nucleotides matching TRBD1. CDR3 size: 15 residues. V lost 6 bases, J lost 5 bases, and 7 bases stayed unmatched. CDR1 is SGHTA, CDR2 FQGTGA, per germline. The CDR3 reads CASRRTGTGGETQYF. The CDR3 DNA sequence: TGTGCCAGCAGAAGAACCGGGACAGGGGGCGAGACCCAGTACTTC.

CDR3 DNA sequence: TGTGCCAGCGGATCTGGCGCGGGCTCCTACAATGAGCAGTTCTTC. Protein: CASGSGAGSYNEQFF. The chain is built from TRBV7-9 and TRBJ2-1; tentatively, D is TRBD2 (5 bases). Trimming stripped 8 bases from V and 0 bases from J, with 14 bases between. This CDR3 spans 15 amino acids. Germline lookup yields CDR1 SEHNR and CDR2 FQNEAQ (reference sequence).

The V call is TRBV7-9, the J call TRBJ1-2; 8 bases are shared with TRBD1. The CDR3 spans 16 residues. Losses at the gene ends were 2 bases for V and 7 bases for J; bases not matched to a gene: 12. Germline V lookup: CDR1 SEHNR, CDR2 FQNEAQ (reference sequence). The CDR3 DNA follows: TGTGCCAGCAGCTTATCAGGGGTGGACAGGGTCGGTGGCTACACCTTC. Encoded protein: CASSLSGVDRVGGYTF.

The chain uses TRBV6-2 or TRBV6-3 and TRBJ1-1; tentatively, D is TRBD1 (5 bases). The V and J ends lost 2 bases and 11 bases respectively, with 9 bases between them. The CDR3 is made up of 11 amino acids. Germline V lookup: CDR1 MNHEY, CDR2 SVGEGT. This CDR3 is CASSYDSRAFF. The CDR3 coding sequence is TGTGCCAGCAGTTACGACAGCCGCGCTTTCTTT.

This clone was found a few times. The gene calls are TRBV5-8 and TRBJ1-2; TRBD1 matches at 10 bases. The germline gives CDR1 SGHTS, CDR2 YDEGEE. The CDR3 length is 13 residues. Trimming took 4 bases from V and 5 from J; bases not matched to a gene: 2. DNA for the CDR3: TGTGCCAGCAGCCCGGACAGGGGGTATGGCTACACCTTC. Translating it yields CASSPDRGYGYTF.

This sequence joins TRBV7-2 and TRBJ1-2; D perhaps matches TRBD1 (5 bases). V lost 9 bases, J lost 7 bases, and 21 bases lay in between. CDR3 length: 14 amino acids. From germline, CDR1 is SGHTA and CDR2 FQGNSA. CDR3 loop: CASSTEDVSPGYTF. The CDR3 DNA is TGTGCCAGTTCGACAGAGGACGTCTCGCCTGGCTACACCTTC.

The chain employs TRBV29-1 and TRBJ2-7; 7 nucleotides match TRBD1. The CDR3 is made up of 12 amino acids. Trimming took 4 bases from V and 3 from J; bases not matched to a gene: 3. Germline V gene lookup returns CDR1 SQVTM and CDR2 ANQGSEA. This CDR3 reads CSVGHRGYEQYF. The CDR3 DNA reads as TGCAGCGTTGGGCACAGGGGCTACGAGCAGTACTTC.

The gene calls are TRBV5-1 and TRBJ2-2; 11 positions agree with TRBD2. V gave up 1 base and J gave up 0 bases; unmatched junction bases: 2. Per the germline V gene, CDR1 is SGHRS and CDR2 is YFSETQ. The CDR3 totals 17 residues. The CDR3, as DNA: TGCGCCAGCAGCTTGACTAGCGGGGGTGCGAACACCGGGGAGCTGTTTTTT. It translates to CASSLTSGGANTGELFF. The entire variable domain, with the rest obtained from reference TRBV5-1 and TRBJ2-2, is as follows: KAGVTQTPRYLIKTRGQQVTLSCSPISGHRSVSWYQQTPGQGLQFLFEYFSETQRNKGNFPGRFSGRQFSNSRSEMNVSTLELGDSALYLCASSLTSGGANTGELFFGEGSRLTVL.

This sequence joins TRBV24-1 and TRBJ2-7; 7 nucleotides line up with TRBD1. Trimming took 4 bases from V and 7 from J; bases not matched to a gene: 9. Germline lookup yields CDR1 KGHDR and CDR2 SFDVKD. The CDR3 length is 14 residues. CDR3 in DNA: TGTGCCACCAGTGACGCCGGGACAGCGCGAGAGCAGTACTTC. Encoded protein: CATSDAGTAREQYF.

The chain recombines TRBV9 with TRBJ2-3, with 11 positions matching TRBD2. In germline, CDR1 is SGDLS, CDR2 YYNGEE. Trimming removed 1 base from V and 4 bases from J; junction bases left unmatched: 5. The CDR3 is made up of 16 amino acids. Here the CDR3 DNA reads TGTGCCAGCAGCGTAACCCTAGCGGGGGGCGCAGATACGCAGTATTTT. Its protein is CASSVTLAGGADTQYF.

The gene calls are TRBV2 and TRBJ2-6; D is ambiguous. The CDR3 is 14 residues long. Germline V gives CDR1 SNHLY, CDR2 FYNNEI. Between the trimmed V and J ends, which lost 6 bases and 3 bases, there was a span of 9 bases. CDR3 DNA: TGTGCCAGCAGCAGACTCGGTGGGGCCAACGTCCTGACTTTC. Its translation is CASSRLGGANVLTF.

The V and J genes are TRBV6-1 and TRBJ1-5; possibly TRBD1 for D (5 bases). The germline V gene has CDR1 MNHNS and CDR2 SASEGT. V was trimmed by 2 bases and J by 9 bases, leaving 11 bases between them. CDR3 size: 13 residues. The CDR3 DNA sequence: TGTGCCAGCAGTGAACAGTTGGGGCGGCCCCAGCATTTT. Protein: CASSEQLGRPQHF.